This passage covers 27 T cell receptor beta chains from one sample sequenced in a study of blood T cell repertoires in COVID-19. Only in-frame clones appear in the TCRdb table, and some are missing; sequencing was by immunoSEQ multiplex PCR. The table shows 400,000 to 450,000 clones, with approximately 90% occurring only once. Input material: peripheral blood. The receptors here all came from a woman between 50 and 59 years old with COVID-19, enrolled during active disease.

V is TRBV5-6 and J is TRBJ2-5; a weak D match, TRBD2 (5 bases). V was clipped by 4 bases and J by 2 bases, with 12 bases between them. Germline assignment: CDR1 SGHDT and CDR2 YYEEEE. This CDR3 is built from 14 residues. CDR3 nucleotides: TGTGCCAGCAGCCGCCCCGGGGAACAAGAGACCCAGTACTTC. Encoded protein: CASSRPGEQETQYF.

A single count supports this clone. The genes are TRBV7-9 and TRBJ1-1; no reliable D call. The V gene's germline CDR1 is SEHNR and CDR2 FQNEAQ (reference sequence). The CDR3 has 15 amino acids. V lost 2 bases and J lost 1, with 11 bases in between. The CDR3 DNA follows: TGTGCCAGCAGCTTAAGTGAGGCCCGGAACACTGAAGCTTTCTTT. It yields the protein CASSLSEARNTEAFF.

This rearrangement joins TRBV12-3 or TRBV12-4 to TRBJ2-3; TRBD1 might be the D (6 bases). Trimming took 8 bases from V and 3 from J, leaving 12 bases between them. The CDR3 is 13 amino acids. Written as DNA, the CDR3 is TGTGCCAGCGGAGGCAGGGGAACAGATACGCAGTATTTT. Its protein is CASGGRGTDTQYF.

The chain recombines TRBV29-1 with TRBJ2-3, with a possible D match to TRBD2 (5 bases). Germline CDR1 reads SQVTM; CDR2 reads ANQGSEA. Trimming cost V 7 bases and J 5 bases, with 19 bases left between them. This CDR3 region has 14 residues. CDR3 amino acids: CSALGDLSGDTQYF. Written as DNA, the CDR3 is TGCAGCGCCCTGGGAGACCTAAGTGGAGATACGCAGTATTTT.

CDR3 loop: CASSRTGEADTQYF. DNA of the CDR3: TGCGCCAGCAGCCGGACAGGGGAGGCAGATACGCAGTATTTT. The V and J genes are TRBV4-1 and TRBJ2-3; 9 positions agree with TRBD1. V was pared by 4 bases and J by 4 bases, with 3 bases of the junction left unmatched. CDR1 MGHRA and CDR2 YSYEKL come from the germline V gene. The CDR3 is 14 residues long.

The V gene is TRBV6-5, the J gene TRBJ1-2; no clear D gene. In germline, CDR1 is MNHEY, CDR2 SVGAGI. The CDR3 is 13 amino acids. V lost 4 bases to trimming and J lost 2 bases, with 8 bases between them. DNA for the CDR3: TGTGCCAGCAGTTCCCTAGCCAACTATGGCTACACCTTC. Protein product: CASSSLANYGYTF.

This clone turned up a few times. The CDR3 DNA reads as TGTGCCAGCAGTCCCAGTCTCTGGGGGACAGGCAGCAATCAGCCCCAGCATTTT. This gives the protein CASSPSLWGTGSNQPQHF. The chain combines TRBV27 with TRBJ1-5; TRBD1 matches 8 bases. Looked up from germline, CDR1 is MNHEY and CDR2 is SMNVEV (reference sequence). With V trimmed by 5 bases and J by 1 base, 13 bases remained unmatched. CDR3 length equals 18 residues.

About this clone: The sample holds other DNA sequences that translate to the same CDR3. The chain is built from TRBV9 and TRBJ2-3; no clear D. CDR3 size: 14 residues. In germline, CDR1 is SGDLS, CDR2 YYNGEE. Trimming shortened V by 0 bases and J by 1 base, and 6 bases separated the two germline ends. CDR3: CASSVVGGTDTQYF. The CDR3 region has the DNA TGTGCCAGCAGCGTAGTTGGAGGCACAGATACGCAGTATTTT.

V is TRBV19 and J is TRBJ2-2; TRBD2 is a possible D gene (5 bases). This CDR3 has 12 amino acids. CDR1 is LNHDA and CDR2 is SQIVND in the germline V gene (reference sequence). Trimming stripped 7 bases from V and 7 bases from J, with 10 bases between. The CDR3 DNA is TGTGCCAGTAATCGGGCGGGCGGGGAGCTGTTTTTT. Its translation: CASNRAGGELFF.

This CDR3 reads CASSSETGATQETQYF. CDR3 nucleotide sequence: TGTGCCAGCAGCTCCGAGACAGGCGCGACCCAAGAGACCCAGTACTTC. The J gene is TRBJ2-5, the V gene TRBV11-2, with D tentatively TRBD1 (6 bases). The CDR3 is 16 residues long. Trimming removed 4 bases at V and 1 base at J, with 16 bases between. Looked up from germline, CDR1 is SGHAT and CDR2 is FQNNGV.

The chain combines TRBV3-1 (or the pseudogene TRBV3-2) with TRBJ2-3; D is unclear. Germline V gives CDR1 LGHDT, CDR2 YNNKEL (reference sequence). V was cut by 2 bases and J by 6 bases, with 9 bases left in between. This CDR3 has 13 amino acids. CDR3 loop: CASSQFLGDTQYF. The CDR3 DNA sequence: TGTGCCAGCAGCCAATTCCTCGGGGATACGCAGTATTTT.

This clone was picked up one time. The chain employs TRBV30 and TRBJ2-2; 8 bases line up with TRBD1. The CDR3 runs 16 residues. The germline CDR1 and CDR2 sequences are GTSNPN and SVGIG (reference sequence). V dropped 2 bases and J dropped 0; count of bases not matched to a gene: 5. The CDR3 DNA sequence: TGTGCCTGGAGTCCGATGGACAGGGCGAACACCGGGGAGCTGTTTTTT. It encodes CAWSPMDRANTGELFF.

This clone has just a few counts. The chain joins TRBV18 to TRBJ1-2; 7 positions agree with TRBD1. V shed 3 bases, J shed 3 bases, and the junction held 7 bases outside the gene matches. This CDR3 is built from 15 residues. Germline V CDR1 and CDR2: KGHSH, LQKENI. The CDR3 protein is CASSPSRGFDYGYTF. The CDR3, as DNA: TGTGCCAGCTCACCCAGCAGGGGGTTTGACTATGGCTACACCTTC. Combining the CDR3 with reference TRBV18 and TRBJ1-2 gives the whole variable domain NAGVMQNPRHLVRRRGQEARLRCSPMKGHSHVYWYRQLPEEGLKFMVYLQKENIIDESGMPKERFSAEFPKEGPSILRIQQVVRGDSAAYFCASSPSRGFDYGYTFGSGTRLTVV.

The genes are TRBV5-1 and TRBJ2-7; 8 bases match TRBD2. The V segment lost 1 base and the J segment 2 bases; nucleotides outside the gene matches: 5. CDR3 size: 15 residues. Looked up from germline, CDR1 is SGHRS and CDR2 is YFSETQ. The CDR3 DNA reads TGCGCCAGCAGCTTGTTGAGCGGGGGCCCCTACGAGCAGTACTTC. Encoded protein: CASSLLSGGPYEQYF.

V is TRBV10-2 and J is TRBJ1-4; maybe TRBD1 (6 bases). Germline loops: CDR1 WSHSY, CDR2 SAAADI. V was shortened by 9 bases and J by 8 bases, with 19 bases between the two germline ends. This CDR3 comprises 14 residues. CDR3 coding DNA: TGCGCCAGTGCAGCAGGGGCTAAGGGGGAAAAACTGTTTTTT. This sequence encodes CASAAGAKGEKLFF.

This chain connects TRBV7-8 to TRBJ1-1; the D gene is possibly TRBD1 (5 bases). V was pared by 8 bases and J by 4 bases, with 14 bases between. There are 13 residues in the CDR3. Looked up from germline, CDR1 is SGHVS and CDR2 is FQNEAQ. CDR3 in DNA: TGTGCCAGCCTCCGGGGGGGGACCACTGAAGCTTTCTTT. The encoded protein is CASLRGGTTEAFF.

The J gene is TRBJ2-1, the V gene TRBV27, with D unclear. The CDR3 is made up of 15 amino acids. CDR1 is MNHEY, CDR2 SMNVEV, per germline (reference sequence). V lost 2 bases and J 0 bases, leaving 8 bases between the germline ends. CDR3 residues: CASSLGPSSYNEQFF. The CDR3 DNA reads TGTGCCAGCAGTTTAGGGCCAAGCTCCTACAATGAGCAGTTCTTC.

J is TRBJ2-5 and V is TRBV2; 7 bases are a match to TRBD2. Germline loops: CDR1 SNHLY, CDR2 FYNNEI. The V segment lost 6 bases and the J segment 2 bases; nucleotides outside the gene matches: 3. This CDR3 contains 13 residues. As DNA, the CDR3 is TGTGCCAGCAGCTTGGGACTACAAGAGACCCAGTACTTC. Its translation is CASSLGLQETQYF.

V usage is TRBV20-1 and J usage is TRBJ1-2; possibly TRBD1 for D (5 bases). Germline V lookup: CDR1 DFQATT, CDR2 SNEGSKA (reference sequence). With 6 bases removed from V and 6 bases from J, the gap between germline ends came to 11 bases. The CDR3 has 11 amino acids. The CDR3 bases are TGCAGTGCCCCTTGGGGGGATGGCTACACCTTC. Residues: CSAPWGDGYTF.

The genes are TRBV9 and TRBJ2-3; possibly TRBD2 for D (7 bases). Trimming stripped 4 bases from V and 5 bases from J, with 20 bases between. The CDR3 has 16 amino acids. Germline CDR1 and CDR2: SGDLS and YYNGEE. CDR3 in DNA: TGTGCCAGCAGCACCTCCGGAGGGGGGGGTCTAGATACGCAGTATTTT. It translates to CASSTSGGGGLDTQYF.

The V and J genes are TRBV11-2 and TRBJ1-3; D is ambiguous. Germline lookup yields CDR1 SGHAT and CDR2 FQNNGV. Between the trimmed V and J ends, which lost 3 bases and 8 bases, there was a span of 5 bases. CDR3 length: 11 residues. CDR3 region: CASSFLDTIYF. In DNA form, the CDR3 reads TGTGCCAGCAGCTTCTTAGACACCATATATTTT.

This chain links TRBV7-9 with TRBJ2-2; 10 bases align to TRBD2. The V gene end was trimmed by 1 base and the J gene end by 6 bases; junction bases not matched to a gene: 5. Germline loops: CDR1 SEHNR, CDR2 FQNEAQ (reference sequence). The CDR3 runs 16 residues. The CDR3 DNA is TGTGCCAGCAGCTTAGATCTTCTAGCGGGGGCCGGGGAGCTGTTTTTT. This codes for CASSLDLLAGAGELFF.

The sample holds a few counts of this clone. This chain joins TRBV27 and TRBJ2-7, with 7 bases that match TRBD1. The trim removed 6 bases at V and 2 bases at J, leaving 4 bases unmatched. Germline V gene lookup returns CDR1 MNHEY and CDR2 SMNVEV (reference sequence). The CDR3 totals 13 residues. CDR3 in DNA: TGTGCCAGCAGAGCGGACAGGACCTACGAGCAGTACTTC. This translates into CASRADRTYEQYF.

This sequence joins TRBV12-3 or TRBV12-4 and TRBJ2-3; 9 bases map to TRBD2. This CDR3 region has 13 residues. The J segment lost 8 bases and the V segment lost 0 bases, leaving 0 bases of the junction unmatched. The CDR3 DNA follows: TGTGCCAGCAGTTTAGCTAGCGGGGGTACGCAGTATTTT. Residues: CASSLASGGTQYF.

The chain has TRBV7-2 and TRBJ1-2, with D possibly being TRBD1 (6 bases). The CDR3 runs to 15 residues. Per germline, CDR1 SGHTA and CDR2 FQGNSA. V gave up 3 bases and J gave up 7 bases, with 18 bases separating them. In DNA, the CDR3 is TGTGCCAGCAGCTTGGTTGGGGGCGCAGATACTGGCTACACCTTC. It encodes CASSLVGGADTGYTF.

This chain connects TRBV6-5 to TRBJ2-5; D unclear. CDR3 size: 13 residues. Germline V lookup: CDR1 MNHEY, CDR2 SVGAGI. The germline V and J ends were trimmed by 4 bases and 1 base, with 7 bases remaining between them. CDR3 nucleotide sequence: TGTGCCAGCAGTTTGAACAGCCAAGAGACCCAGTACTTC. Residues: CASSLNSQETQYF.

The chain has TRBV5-6 and TRBJ2-6, with 8 bases lining up with TRBD2. The CDR3 covers 19 residues. With 0 bases clipped from V and 0 bases from J, the junction kept 8 bases outside the gene matches. Germline V CDR1 and CDR2: SGHDT, YYEEEE. CDR3: CASSLEVSGDNSGANVLTF. The CDR3 DNA follows: TGTGCCAGCAGCTTGGAGGTTAGCGGGGATAACTCTGGGGCCAACGTCCTGACTTTC. The full variable domain, in which reference TRBV5-6 and TRBJ2-6 provide the parts outside the CDR3, is DAGVTQSPTHLIKTRGQQVTLRCSPKSGHDTVSWYQQALGQGPQFIFQYYEEEERQRGNFPDRFSGHQFPNYSSELNVNALLLGDSALYLCASSLEVSGDNSGANVLTFGAGSRLTVL.